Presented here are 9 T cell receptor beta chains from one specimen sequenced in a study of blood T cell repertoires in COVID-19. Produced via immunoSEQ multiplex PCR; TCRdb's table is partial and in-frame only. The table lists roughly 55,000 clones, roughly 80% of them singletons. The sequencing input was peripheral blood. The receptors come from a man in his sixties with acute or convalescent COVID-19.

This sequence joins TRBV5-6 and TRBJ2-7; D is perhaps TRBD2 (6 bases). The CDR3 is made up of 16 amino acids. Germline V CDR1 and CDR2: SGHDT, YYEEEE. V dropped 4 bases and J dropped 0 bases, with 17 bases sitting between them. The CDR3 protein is CASSPEGRDFSYEQYF. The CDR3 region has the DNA TGTGCCAGCAGCCCTGAGGGACGGGACTTCTCCTACGAGCAGTACTTC.

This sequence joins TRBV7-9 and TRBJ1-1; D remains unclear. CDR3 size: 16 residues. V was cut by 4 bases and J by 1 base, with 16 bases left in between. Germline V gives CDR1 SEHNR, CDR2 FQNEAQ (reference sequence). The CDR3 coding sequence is TGTGCCAGCAGCTCCCGACCCGCGTCAGGGAACACTGAAGCTTTCTTT. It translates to CASSSRPASGNTEAFF. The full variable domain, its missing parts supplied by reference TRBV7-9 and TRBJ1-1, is DTGVSQNPRHKITKRGQNVTFRCDPISEHNRLYWYRQTLGQGPEFLTYFQNEAQLEKSRLLSDRFSAERPKGSFSTLEIQRTEQGDSAMYLCASSSRPASGNTEAFFGQGTRLTVV.

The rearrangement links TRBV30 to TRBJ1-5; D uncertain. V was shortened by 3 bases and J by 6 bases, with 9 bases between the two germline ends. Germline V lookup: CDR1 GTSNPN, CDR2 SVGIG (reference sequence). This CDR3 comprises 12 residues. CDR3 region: CAWSNYIQPQHF. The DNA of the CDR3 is TGTGCCTGGAGCAACTATATTCAGCCCCAGCATTTT.

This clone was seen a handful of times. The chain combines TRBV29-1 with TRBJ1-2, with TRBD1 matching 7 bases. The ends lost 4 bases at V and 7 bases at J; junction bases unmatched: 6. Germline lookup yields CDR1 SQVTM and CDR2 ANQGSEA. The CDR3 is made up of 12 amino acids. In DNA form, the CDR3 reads TGCAGCGTTGGGGACAGCCTATTTGGCTACACCTTC. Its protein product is CSVGDSLFGYTF.

This CDR3 is CASSTDRDAWNEQFF. The CDR3 nucleotides are TGTGCCAGCAGTACCGACAGGGACGCCTGGAATGAGCAGTTCTTC. The chain combines TRBV27 with TRBJ2-1; 7 bases match TRBD1. After removal of 5 bases from V and 7 bases from J, the junction contained 11 bases not matched to a gene. The CDR3 extends over 15 amino acids. Germline CDR1 MNHEY, CDR2 SMNVEV (reference sequence).

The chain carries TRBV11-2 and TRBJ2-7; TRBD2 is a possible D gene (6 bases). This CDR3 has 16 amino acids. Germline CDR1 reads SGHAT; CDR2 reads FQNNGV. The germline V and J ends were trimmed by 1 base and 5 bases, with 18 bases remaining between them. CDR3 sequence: CASSLAFGGSVHEQYF. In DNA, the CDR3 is TGTGCCAGCAGCTTAGCCTTTGGAGGGAGTGTCCACGAGCAGTACTTC.

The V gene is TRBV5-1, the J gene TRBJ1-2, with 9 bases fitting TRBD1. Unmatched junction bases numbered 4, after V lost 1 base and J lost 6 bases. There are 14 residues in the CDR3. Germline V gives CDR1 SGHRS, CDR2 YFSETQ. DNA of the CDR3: TGCGCCAGCAGCTTGTCGACAGGGGGTGATGGCTACACCTTC. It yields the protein CASSLSTGGDGYTF.

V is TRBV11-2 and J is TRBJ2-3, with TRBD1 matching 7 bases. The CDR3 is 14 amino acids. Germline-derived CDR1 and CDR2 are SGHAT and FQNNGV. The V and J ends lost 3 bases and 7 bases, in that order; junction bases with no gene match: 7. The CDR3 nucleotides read TGTGCCAGCAGCTTGGTGACAGGGAGAAATACGCAGTATTTT. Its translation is CASSLVTGRNTQYF.

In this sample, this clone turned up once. CDR3 nucleotides: TGTGCCAGCAGCCTTGCGCCTTTCTCTGGGGCCAACGTCCTGACTTTC. Its translation: CASSLAPFSGANVLTF. V and J are TRBV7-3 and TRBJ2-6; no clear D. V dropped 5 bases and J dropped 0 bases, with 11 bases sitting between them. This CDR3 contains 16 residues. Germline CDR1 reads SGHTA; CDR2 reads FQGTGA.